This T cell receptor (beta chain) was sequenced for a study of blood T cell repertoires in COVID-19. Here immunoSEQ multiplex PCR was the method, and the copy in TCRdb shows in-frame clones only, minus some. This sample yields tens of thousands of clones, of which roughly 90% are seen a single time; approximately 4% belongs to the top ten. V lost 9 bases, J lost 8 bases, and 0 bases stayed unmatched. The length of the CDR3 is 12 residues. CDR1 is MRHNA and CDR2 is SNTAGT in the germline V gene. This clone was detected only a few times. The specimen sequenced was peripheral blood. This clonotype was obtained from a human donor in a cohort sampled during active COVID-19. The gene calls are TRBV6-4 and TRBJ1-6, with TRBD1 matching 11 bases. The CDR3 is CARDRGHSPLHF. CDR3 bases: TGTGCCAGGGACAGGGGGCATTCACCCCTCCACTTT.